The 12 T cell receptor beta chains listed next were all sequenced from one sample in a study of cytomegalovirus exposure and HLA in healthy donors. PCR primers comprised 60 Vbeta and 13 Jbeta primers. Assay: immunoSEQ multiplex PCR; the TCRdb copy retains only in-frame clones and omits some. There are around 60,000 clones in the sample; around 72% occur only once, and 45% to 60% lies in the top ten. The specimen was PBMCs. The source of these receptors is a middle-aged man in good health and CMV-seropositive.

Concerning this clone itself: A much larger clone is a single base away; this may be a read error. The V call is TRBV7-2, the J call TRBJ2-2, with 7 bases matching TRBD1. Germline assignment: CDR1 SGHTA and CDR2 FQGNSA. The CDR3 runs 14 residues. The V gene end was trimmed by 5 bases and the J gene end by 5 bases; junction bases not matched to a gene: 5. The chain's CDR3 is CASSPQGMTGELFF. CDR3 nucleotides: TGTGCCAGCAGCCCACAGGGGATGACCGGGGAGCTGTTTTTT.

This clone appeared once. The chain combines TRBV27 with TRBJ1-1, with TRBD1 identical over 7 bases. V gave up 3 bases and J gave up 0 bases; unmatched junction bases: 7. CDR3 length equals 16 residues. Germline V lookup: CDR1 MNHEY, CDR2 SMNVEV (reference sequence). The CDR3 nucleotides read TGTGCCAGCAGTTTTCGGATGACAGGGATGAACACTGAAGCTTTCTTT. Its translation: CASSFRMTGMNTEAFF.

This clone was observed once. The V and J genes are TRBV18 and TRBJ1-5; 10 bases match TRBD1. Per the germline V gene, CDR1 is KGHSH and CDR2 is LQKENI. The CDR3 length is 14 residues. V was pared by 4 bases and J by 5 bases, with 2 bases of the junction left unmatched. The CDR3 DNA reads TGTGCCAGCTCACTTGGGACAGGGGATCAGCCCCAGCATTTT. Translating it yields CASSLGTGDQPQHF.

V and J are TRBV5-6 and TRBJ2-7; D perhaps matches TRBD2 (5 bases). The germline V and J ends were trimmed by 3 bases and 3 bases, with 13 bases remaining between them. The CDR3 has 14 residues. Germline-derived CDR1 and CDR2 are SGHDT and YYEEEE. The CDR3 DNA follows: TGTGCCAGCAGCTCGGACTCTGAGGGCTACGAGCAGTACTTC. The encoded protein is CASSSDSEGYEQYF.

The chain is built from TRBV27 and TRBJ2-1, with 15 bases lining up with TRBD2. This CDR3 is built from 21 residues. V shed 4 bases and J 9 bases; nucleotides not matched to a gene: 22. Germline V gene data show CDR1 as MNHEY and CDR2 as SMNVEV (reference sequence). This CDR3 reads CASSSPSNVKWTSGGAGEQFF. DNA of the CDR3: TGTGCCAGCAGTTCCCCGTCGAACGTAAAATGGACTAGCGGGGGGGCGGGTGAGCAGTTCTTC.

J is TRBJ1-1 and V is TRBV5-1; TRBD1 might be the D (5 bases). Germline loops: CDR1 SGHRS, CDR2 YFSETQ. The CDR3 consists of 13 residues. Deletions cut 1 base from V and 10 bases from J, with 14 bases between. CDR3 sequence reads: CASSLSGVWGAFF. Here the CDR3 DNA reads TGCGCCAGCAGCTTGTCGGGGGTCTGGGGAGCTTTCTTT.

CDR3 in DNA: TGTGCCAGCAGTGCAGGGTTATATGGCTACACCTTC. Amino acids: CASSAGLYGYTF. V is TRBV6-5 and J is TRBJ1-2; tentative D call: TRBD1 (5 bases). Germline loops: CDR1 MNHEY, CDR2 SVGAGI. The germline V and J ends were trimmed by 5 bases and 5 bases, with 9 bases remaining between them. The CDR3 contains 12 residues.

This clone has a handful of counts. V usage is TRBV5-1 and J usage is TRBJ2-3; 9 nucleotides align to TRBD2. The CDR3 runs 15 residues. Unmatched junction bases numbered 4, after V lost 0 bases and J lost 5 bases. Germline lookup yields CDR1 SGHRS and CDR2 YFSETQ. As DNA, the CDR3 is TGCGCCAGCAGCTTGGTCCTTAGCGGGAGAGATACGCAGTATTTT. It codes for CASSLVLSGRDTQYF. Full variable domain (missing parts from reference TRBV5-1 and TRBJ2-3): KAGVTQTPRYLIKTRGQQVTLSCSPISGHRSVSWYQQTPGQGLQFLFEYFSETQRNKGNFPGRFSGRQFSNSRSEMNVSTLELGDSALYLCASSLVLSGRDTQYFGPGTRLTVL.

This chain connects TRBV18 to TRBJ2-2, with 10 positions matching TRBD1. Germline trimming cut 0 bases from V and 3 bases from J; bases unmatched to any gene: 7. Germline V gives CDR1 KGHSH, CDR2 LQKENI. The CDR3 sequence is 18 residues long. CDR3 bases: TGTGCCAGCTCACCACCGGGACAGGGGAATTATCACACCGGGGAGCTGTTTTTT. This codes for CASSPPGQGNYHTGELFF.

The chain joins TRBV7-6 to TRBJ2-1; 10 bases are a match to TRBD2. The CDR3 consists of 14 residues. V trimming: 6 bases; J trimming: 6 bases; junction bases outside the gene matches: 5. The germline V gene has CDR1 SGHVS and CDR2 FNYEAQ. CDR3 loop: CASRASGGRNEQFF. The CDR3 coding sequence is TGTGCCAGCAGGGCTAGCGGGGGTCGCAATGAGCAGTTCTTC.

The rearrangement links TRBV18 to TRBJ2-3, with TRBD1 matching 7 bases. The CDR3 consists of 14 residues. After removal of 2 bases from V and 2 bases from J, the junction contained 1 base not matched to a gene. Germline CDR1 is KGHSH and CDR2 is LQKENI. This CDR3 reads CASSPTGATDTQYF. In nucleotides, the CDR3 is TGTGCCAGCTCACCAACAGGGGCCACAGATACGCAGTATTTT.

The chain carries TRBV27 and TRBJ2-1, with 11 bases fitting TRBD2. With 1 base clipped from V and 5 bases from J, the junction kept 7 bases outside the gene matches. The CDR3 covers 17 residues. Per the germline V gene, CDR1 is MNHEY and CDR2 is SMNVEV (reference sequence). The CDR3 DNA reads TGTGCCAGCAGTTTATGGCTAGCGGGAGGAATCCACAATGAGCAGTTCTTC. Its translation: CASSLWLAGGIHNEQFF.